This T cell receptor beta chain comes out of a study of T cell repertoires in cytomegalovirus infection. Turning to the study itself: CMV epitopes, recently identified HLA-C-restricted and well-studied HLA-B-restricted, were used. Indications came from public TCR beta signatures; they pointed to CMV infection and to a matching HLA type.

A single record per CDR3 protein comes from TCRdb applying MiXCR to the reads. The table has about 770,000 distinct CDR3 sequences, almost 30% seen once; the top ten hold around 12%. To note about this clonotype: Its antigen is unknown.

General study findings and limits: Individuals carrying CMV plus the relevant HLA were identified by cumulative frequency of public TCR beta families. What dominated the ex vivo response were HLA-C-restricted CMV-specific TCR beta clonotypes.

Germline CDR1 reads MNHNY; CDR2 reads SVGAGI (reference sequence). The V gene lost 4 bases and the J gene lost 0 bases, with 11 bases spanning the gap. CDR3 size: 15 residues. This chain uses TRBV6-6 with TRBJ2-3, with D maybe TRBD2 (6 bases). This specimen consisted of cultured CD8+ T cells from PBMCs, obtained from culture after CMV antigen stimulation. The receptor was isolated from a human donor in good health (CMV status not recorded). Some clones in this sample may be carry-over from other donors' samples. CDR3 amino acids: CASSSEGISTDTQYF. DNA for the CDR3: TGTGCCAGCAGTTCGGAGGGAATTAGCACAGATACGCAGTATTTT.